This is a list of T cell receptor beta chains from one sample in a study of neoadjuvant nivolumab and ipilimumab in lung cancer. Assay used: immunoSEQ multiplex PCR; TCRdb lists only in-frame clones, some missing. This table has 5,500 to 8,500 clones, 75% to 90% appearing once. The specimen comprised tumor tissue, sampled after neoadjuvant nivolumab, alone or with ipilimumab, at or shortly before surgery. These receptors all come from an adult with non-small cell lung cancer. Both conserved end residues are part of each CDR3. The order of the fields is V gene, D gene, J gene, clone size, CDR3 DNA, CDR3 protein. The D gene is left open where the match is weak. Clone size is shown for a subset of rows, as once, few, many or a class of expanded clone.

V gene: TRBV6-5
D gene: TRBD2
J gene: TRBJ2-3
clone size: NA
CDR3 DNA: TGTGCCAGCAGTTACCCCGGGGGGGGTTCAGATACGCAGTATTTT
CDR3 protein: CASSYPGGGSDTQYF

V gene: TRBV9
D gene: TRBD1
J gene: TRBJ1-6
clone size: few
CDR3 DNA: TGTGCCAGCAGCCCAAGCACAGGGGCCCTCTATAATTCACCCCTCCACTTT
CDR3 protein: CASSPSTGALYNSPLHF

V gene: TRBV10-2
D gene: TRBD2
J gene: TRBJ2-1
clone size: NA
CDR3 DNA: TGCGCCAGCAGTGGAGGACTAGCGAGGAATGAGCAGTTCTTC
CDR3 protein: CASSGGLARNEQFF

V gene: TRBV4-3
D gene: TRBD1
J gene: TRBJ1-6
clone size: NA
CDR3 DNA: TGCGCCAGCAGCCATATCGGGACAGATAATTCACCCCTCCACTTT
CDR3 protein: CASSHIGTDNSPLHF

V gene: TRBV19
D gene: NA
J gene: TRBJ1-1
clone size: NA
CDR3 DNA: TGTGCCAGTAGTGCCAGGGCTAGGAACACTGAAGCTTTCTTT
CDR3 protein: CASSARARNTEAFF

V gene: TRBV6-5
D gene: TRBD1
J gene: TRBJ1-2
clone size: NA
CDR3 DNA: TGTGCCAGCAGTCGAGGACAGGCCTACTATGGCTACACCTTC
CDR3 protein: CASSRGQAYYGYTF

V gene: TRBV19
D gene: TRBD1
J gene: TRBJ2-7
clone size: NA
CDR3 DNA: TGTGCCAGTAGAAGACAGGGGAACTCCTACGAGCAGTACTTC
CDR3 protein: CASRRQGNSYEQYF

V gene: TRBV2
D gene: TRBD1
J gene: TRBJ1-5
clone size: NA
CDR3 DNA: TGTGCCAGCGGGGACAGGGGAAAACAGCCCCAGCATTTT
CDR3 protein: CASGDRGKQPQHF

V gene: TRBV7-2
D gene: NA
J gene: TRBJ2-1
clone size: NA
CDR3 DNA: TGTGCCAGCAGCTTAGTGGTGTCAGGCTACAATGAGCAGTTCTTC
CDR3 protein: CASSLVVSGYNEQFF

V gene: TRBV7-2
D gene: NA
J gene: TRBJ2-1
clone size: NA
CDR3 DNA: TGTGCCAGCAGCCCCCAGGGGGGACAGACCTACAATGAGCAGTTCTTC
CDR3 protein: CASSPQGGQTYNEQFF

V gene: TRBV7-8
D gene: TRBD2
J gene: TRBJ2-1
clone size: NA
CDR3 DNA: TGTGCCAGCAGCTCGGGACTAGCGGGCTACAATGAGCAGTTCTTC
CDR3 protein: CASSSGLAGYNEQFF